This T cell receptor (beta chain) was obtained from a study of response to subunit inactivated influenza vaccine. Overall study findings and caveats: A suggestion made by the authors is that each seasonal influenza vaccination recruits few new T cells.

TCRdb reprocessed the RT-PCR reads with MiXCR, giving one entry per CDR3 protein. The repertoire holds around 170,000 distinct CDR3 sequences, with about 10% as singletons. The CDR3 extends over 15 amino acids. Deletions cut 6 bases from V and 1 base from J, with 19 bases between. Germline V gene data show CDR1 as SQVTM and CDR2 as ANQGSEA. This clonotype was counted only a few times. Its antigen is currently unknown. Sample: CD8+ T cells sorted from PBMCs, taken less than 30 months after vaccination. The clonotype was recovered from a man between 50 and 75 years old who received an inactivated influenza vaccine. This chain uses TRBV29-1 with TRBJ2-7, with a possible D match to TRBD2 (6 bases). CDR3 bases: TGCAGCGTAATGGGCGGGGTAGAACCATCCTACGAGCAGTACTTC. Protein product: CSVMGGVEPSYEQYF.